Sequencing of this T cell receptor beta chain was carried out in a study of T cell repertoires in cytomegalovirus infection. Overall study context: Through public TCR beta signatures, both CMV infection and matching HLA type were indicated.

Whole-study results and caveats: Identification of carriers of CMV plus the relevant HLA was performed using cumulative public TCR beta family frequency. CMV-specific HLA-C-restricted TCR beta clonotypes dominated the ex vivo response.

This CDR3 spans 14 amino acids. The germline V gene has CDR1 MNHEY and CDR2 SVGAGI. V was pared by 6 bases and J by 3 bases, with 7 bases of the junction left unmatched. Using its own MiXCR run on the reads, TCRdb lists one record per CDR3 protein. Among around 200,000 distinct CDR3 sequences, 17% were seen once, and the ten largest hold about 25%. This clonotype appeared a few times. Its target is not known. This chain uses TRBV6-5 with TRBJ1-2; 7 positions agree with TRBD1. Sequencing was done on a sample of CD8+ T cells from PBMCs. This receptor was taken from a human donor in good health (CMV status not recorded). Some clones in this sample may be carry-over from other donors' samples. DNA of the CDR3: TGTGCCAGCAGATGGCCCGGACAGGACTATGGCTACACCTTC. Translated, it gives CASRWPGQDYGYTF.